These 22 T cell receptor beta chains share one sample of origin, sequenced in a study of OX40 agonist ivuxolimab in advanced cancers. This table comes from immunoSEQ multiplex PCR, and its TCRdb copy is limited to in-frame clones, with some not included. The data contain around 81,000 clones, 84% of them singletons. Sequencing used CD4+ or CD8+ T cells sorted from blood, obtained in a trial of the OX40 agonist ivuxolimab. The receptor set was obtained from an adult with an advanced solid tumor such as melanoma, head and neck, liver or kidney cancer.

The chain employs TRBV14 and TRBJ2-7, with D maybe TRBD2 (5 bases). Germline values: CDR1 SGHDN, CDR2 FVKESK. The CDR3 extends over 12 amino acids. V shed 1 base and J shed 4 bases, with 5 bases lying between them. The CDR3 is CASSQAGYEQYF. The CDR3, as DNA: TGTGCCAGCAGCCAAGCGGGGTACGAGCAGTACTTC.

This chain links TRBV14 with TRBJ2-1, with 14 bases fitting TRBD2. J lost 8 bases, V lost 4 bases, and 4 bases had no gene match. Germline CDR1 reads SGHDN; CDR2 reads FVKESK. The CDR3 is made up of 15 amino acids. The CDR3 DNA sequence: TGTGCCAGCAGCCTCGGACTAGCGGGAGGTTATGAGCAGTTCTTC. As protein: CASSLGLAGGYEQFF.

The rearrangement joins TRBV28 to TRBJ2-1; 8 bases map to TRBD2. The CDR3 consists of 14 residues. Germline V gene lookup returns CDR1 MDHEN and CDR2 SYDVKM. Germline trimming cut 4 bases from V and 3 bases from J; bases unmatched to any gene: 2. For the CDR3, the DNA is TGTGCCAGCAGTTCAGCGGGGGTCTACAATGAGCAGTTCTTC. It specifies CASSSAGVYNEQFF. Filled out from reference TRBV28 and TRBJ2-1, the complete variable domain reads DVKVTQSSRYLVKRTGEKVFLECVQDMDHENMFWYRQDPGLGLRLIYFSYDVKMKEKGDIPEGYSVSREKKERFSLILESASTNQTSMYLCASSSAGVYNEQFFGPGTRLTVL.

The rearrangement uses TRBV7-6 and TRBJ1-5; D unresolved. The germline V and J ends were trimmed by 5 bases and 5 bases, with 10 bases remaining between them. CDR3 size: 13 residues. CDR1 SGHVS and CDR2 FNYEAQ come from the germline V gene. The CDR3 here is CASSVQPYQPQHF. CDR3 nucleotides: TGTGCCAGCAGCGTACAGCCATATCAGCCCCAGCATTTT.

This chain links TRBV7-6 with TRBJ2-2; 8 bases are a match to TRBD2. The CDR3 spans 16 residues. Germline CDR1 SGHVS, CDR2 FNYEAQ. V lost 5 bases to trimming and J lost 0 bases; unmatched junction nucleotides: 5. The chain's CDR3 is CASSLGLAANTGELFF. The CDR3 DNA follows: TGTGCCAGCAGCCTTGGACTAGCAGCGAACACCGGGGAGCTGTTTTTT.

This clone was found once. The rearrangement uses TRBV27 and TRBJ2-4, with D possibly being TRBD1 (7 bases). Germline-derived CDR1 and CDR2 are MNHEY and SMNVEV (reference sequence). The CDR3 is made up of 16 amino acids. Trimming took off 4 bases at V and 3 bases at J, with 16 bases between the two ends. The chain's CDR3 is CASSSLDRRGKNIQYF. Here the CDR3 DNA reads TGTGCCAGCAGTTCCTTGGACAGGCGGGGCAAAAACATTCAGTACTTC.

CDR3 region: CASSKTRWRELAYEQYF. For the CDR3, the DNA is TGTGCCAGCAGCAAAACCCGATGGCGGGAGTTGGCCTACGAGCAGTACTTC. This rearrangement joins TRBV11-2 to TRBJ2-7, with 7 bases fitting TRBD2. V shed 5 bases and J 2 bases; nucleotides not matched to a gene: 15. The CDR3 runs to 17 residues. The germline V gene has CDR1 SGHAT and CDR2 FQNNGV.

The chain combines TRBV6-5 with TRBJ1-5; D perhaps matches TRBD1 (5 bases). The ends were cut back, 6 bases at V and 4 bases at J, with 10 bases in the middle. CDR1 is MNHEY and CDR2 is SVGAGI in the germline V gene. The length of the CDR3 is 13 residues. The CDR3 DNA follows: TGTGCCAGCAGGAGACAGCGGAATCAGCCCCAGCATTTT. As protein: CASRRQRNQPQHF.

V usage is TRBV29-1 and J usage is TRBJ1-5; no firm D call. The CDR3 is made up of 14 amino acids. V lost 3 bases and J lost 2, with 11 bases in between. Germline V CDR1 and CDR2: SQVTM, ANQGSEA. CDR3 coding DNA: TGCAGCGTTGATACGGGTTTTGGCAATCAGCCCCAGCATTTT. As protein: CSVDTGFGNQPQHF. Combining the CDR3 with reference TRBV29-1 and TRBJ1-5 gives the whole variable domain SAVISQKPSRDICQRGTSLTIQCQVDSQVTMMFWYRQQPGQSLTLIATANQGSEATYESGFVIDKFPISRPNLTFSTLTVSNMSPEDSSIYLCSVDTGFGNQPQHFGDGTRLSIL.

The CDR3 DNA sequence: TGCGCCAGCAGTCCCGGGACAGGGGGTGGCTACACCTTC. This sequence encodes CASSPGTGGGYTF. V is TRBV10-2 and J is TRBJ1-2, with 11 bases lining up with TRBD1. Germline V gene lookup returns CDR1 WSHSY and CDR2 SAAADI. The CDR3 runs to 13 residues. The V gene end was trimmed by 5 bases and the J gene end by 7 bases; junction bases not matched to a gene: 3.

The V call is TRBV2, the J call TRBJ2-6, with D unresolved. Trimming took off 6 bases at V and 3 bases at J, with 9 bases between the two ends. CDR1 and CDR2 (germline): SNHLY, FYNNEI. There are 14 residues in the CDR3. For the CDR3, the DNA is TGTGCCAGCAGCGCCGTGGGTGGGGCCAACGTCCTGACTTTC. This translates into CASSAVGGANVLTF.

This CDR3 reads CAISESTGPGGEQYF. CDR3 coding DNA: TGTGCCATCAGTGAGTCCACGGGACCCGGGGGGGAGCAGTACTTC. The rearrangement joins TRBV10-3 to TRBJ2-7; TRBD2 aligns across 7 bases. This CDR3 is 15 amino acids long. The V segment lost 0 bases and the J segment 7 bases; nucleotides outside the gene matches: 9. The V gene's germline CDR1 is ENHRY and CDR2 SYGVKD.

The chain is built from TRBV6-5 and TRBJ1-2; TRBD1 matches 10 bases. The V segment lost 2 bases and the J segment 6 bases; nucleotides outside the gene matches: 6. Germline V lookup: CDR1 MNHEY, CDR2 SVGAGI. The CDR3 runs 15 residues. CDR3 nucleotides: TGTGCCAGCAGTTACGAGGACAGGGGGGATAATGGCTACACCTTC. Residues: CASSYEDRGDNGYTF.

The rearrangement uses TRBV9 and TRBJ2-3; D not resolved. Trimming shortened V by 4 bases and J by 0 bases, and 9 bases separated the two germline ends. CDR1 SGDLS and CDR2 YYNGEE come from the germline V gene. The CDR3 sequence is 14 residues long. CDR3 residues: CASSPRYSTDTQYF. CDR3 nucleotides: TGTGCCAGCAGCCCTCGTTATAGCACAGATACGCAGTATTTT.

V and J are TRBV9 and TRBJ2-7; 9 nucleotides align to TRBD1. Germline V gene data show CDR1 as SGDLS and CDR2 as YYNGEE. V shed 0 bases, J shed 2 bases, and the junction held 3 bases outside the gene matches. The CDR3 is 15 amino acids. CDR3 DNA: TGTGCCAGCAGCGTAGGACAGGGGGGGACCTACGAGCAGTACTTC. Its translation: CASSVGQGGTYEQYF.

The J gene is TRBJ1-5, the V gene TRBV7-8; perhaps TRBD1 as D (5 bases). V was pared by 1 base and J by 3 bases, with 10 bases between. The CDR3 has 15 residues. The germline CDR1 and CDR2 sequences are SGHVS and FQNEAQ. Written as DNA, the CDR3 is TGTGCCAGCAGCTTAGGCGGGACGACCAATCAGCCCCAGCATTTT. It yields the protein CASSLGGTTNQPQHF.

Only one count was recorded for this clone. The chain is built from TRBV5-6 and TRBJ2-5, with D unresolved. V dropped 2 bases and J dropped 5 bases, with 10 bases sitting between them. Per the germline V gene, CDR1 is SGHDT and CDR2 is YYEEEE. The CDR3 has 13 residues. Here the CDR3 reads CASSFSIAETQYF. The DNA of the CDR3 is TGTGCCAGCAGCTTCTCTATTGCGGAGACCCAGTACTTC.

This sequence joins TRBV6-1 and TRBJ1-2; no clear D. The CDR3 consists of 14 residues. Trimming removed 3 bases from V and 6 bases from J, with 14 bases in between. The germline V gene encodes CDR1 MNHNS and CDR2 SASEGT. CDR3 nucleotide sequence: TGTGCCAGCAGTGAGGGTGAGGGTGGACATGGCTACACCTTC. Protein product: CASSEGEGGHGYTF.

V usage is TRBV7-3 and J usage is TRBJ2-7, with TRBD2 as a possible D gene (6 bases). V dropped 3 bases and J dropped 0 bases, with 9 bases sitting between them. This CDR3 has 14 residues. CDR1 SGHTA and CDR2 FQGTGA come from the germline V gene. The chain's CDR3 is CASSFSGSSYEQYF. In DNA form, the CDR3 reads TGTGCCAGCAGCTTTAGCGGTAGCTCCTACGAGCAGTACTTC.

V usage is TRBV21-1 and J usage is TRBJ1-5; the table's D call, TRBD1, was not checked against the DNA. TRBV21-1 is reported as a pseudogene. The CDR3 runs 18 residues. The CDR3 DNA follows: TGTGCCAGTAACTTGAGGTTGAAAGGCGGACAGGGCGTGAGGCCCCAGCATTTT. It is translated as CASNLRLKGGQGVRPQHF.

The rearrangement uses TRBV5-1 and TRBJ1-1; maybe TRBD1 (5 bases). The CDR3 has 14 residues. V was shortened by 0 bases and J by 4 bases, with 10 bases between the two germline ends. CDR1 is SGHRS and CDR2 is YFSETQ in the germline V gene. The CDR3 spells CASSLEKGFTEAFF. The CDR3 DNA reads TGCGCCAGCAGCTTGGAAAAGGGGTTCACTGAAGCTTTCTTT.

There are a few counts of this clone. The genes are TRBV6-6 and TRBJ2-3; D not resolved. This CDR3 spans 12 amino acids. Trimming took off 7 bases at V and 15 bases at J, with 20 bases between the two ends. Germline CDR1 reads MNHNY; CDR2 reads SVGAGI (reference sequence). This CDR3 is CASTEAATAKYF. In nucleotides, the CDR3 is TGTGCCAGCACCGAGGCGGCCACGGCAAAATATTTT.